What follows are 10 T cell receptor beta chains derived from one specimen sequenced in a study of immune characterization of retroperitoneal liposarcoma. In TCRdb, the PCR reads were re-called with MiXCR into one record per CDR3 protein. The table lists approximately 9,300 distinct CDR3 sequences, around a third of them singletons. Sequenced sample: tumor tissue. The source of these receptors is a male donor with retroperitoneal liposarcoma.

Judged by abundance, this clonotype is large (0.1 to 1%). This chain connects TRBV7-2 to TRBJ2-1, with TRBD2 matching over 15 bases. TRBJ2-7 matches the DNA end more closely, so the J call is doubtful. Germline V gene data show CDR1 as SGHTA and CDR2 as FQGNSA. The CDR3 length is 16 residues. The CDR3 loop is CASSPGTSGRIHEQYF. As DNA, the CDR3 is TGTGCCAGCAGCCCCGGGACTAGCGGGAGGATCCACGAGCAGTACTTC.

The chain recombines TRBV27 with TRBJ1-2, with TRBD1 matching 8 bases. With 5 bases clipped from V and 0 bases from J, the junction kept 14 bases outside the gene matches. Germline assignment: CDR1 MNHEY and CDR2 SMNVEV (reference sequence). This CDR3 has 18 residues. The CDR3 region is CASSTTILRDRPNYGYTF. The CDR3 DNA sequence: TGTGCCAGCAGTACAACTATCCTACGGGACAGGCCTAACTATGGCTACACCTTC.

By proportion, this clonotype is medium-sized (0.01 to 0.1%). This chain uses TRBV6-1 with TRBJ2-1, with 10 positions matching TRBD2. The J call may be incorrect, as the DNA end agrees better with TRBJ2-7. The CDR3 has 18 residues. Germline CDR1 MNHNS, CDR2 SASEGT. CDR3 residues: CASSAASGGLSSYNEQYF. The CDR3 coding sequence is TGTGCCAGCAGTGCGGCTAGCGGGGGTCTTAGCTCCTACAATGAGCAGTACTTC.

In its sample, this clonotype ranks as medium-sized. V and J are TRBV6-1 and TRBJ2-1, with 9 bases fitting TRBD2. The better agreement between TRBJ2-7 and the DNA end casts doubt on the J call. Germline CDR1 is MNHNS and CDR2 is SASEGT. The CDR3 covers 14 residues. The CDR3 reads CASVQASGAYEQYF. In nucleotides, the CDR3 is TGTGCCAGCGTCCAAGCTAGCGGGGCCTACGAGCAGTACTTC.

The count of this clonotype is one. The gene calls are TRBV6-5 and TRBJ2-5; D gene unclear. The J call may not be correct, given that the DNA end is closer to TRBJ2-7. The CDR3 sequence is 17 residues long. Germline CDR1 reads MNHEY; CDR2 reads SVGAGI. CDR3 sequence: CASSYSSGFSGSYEQYF. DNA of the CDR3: TGTGCCAGCAGTTACTCGAGTGGCTTTAGTGGATCCTACGAGCAGTACTTC.

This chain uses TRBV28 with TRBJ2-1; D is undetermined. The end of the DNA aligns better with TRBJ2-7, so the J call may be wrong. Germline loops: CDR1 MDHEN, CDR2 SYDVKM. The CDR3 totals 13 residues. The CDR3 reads CASSPLNSYEQYF. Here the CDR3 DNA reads TGTGCCAGCAGTCCACTGAACTCCTACGAGCAGTACTTC.

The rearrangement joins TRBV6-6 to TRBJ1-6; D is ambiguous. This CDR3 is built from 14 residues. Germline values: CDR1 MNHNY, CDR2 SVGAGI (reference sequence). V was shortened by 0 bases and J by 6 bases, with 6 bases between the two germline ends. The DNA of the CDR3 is TGTGCCAGCAGTTACTCTCAGCTTAATTCACCCCTCCACTTT. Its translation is CASSYSQLNSPLHF.

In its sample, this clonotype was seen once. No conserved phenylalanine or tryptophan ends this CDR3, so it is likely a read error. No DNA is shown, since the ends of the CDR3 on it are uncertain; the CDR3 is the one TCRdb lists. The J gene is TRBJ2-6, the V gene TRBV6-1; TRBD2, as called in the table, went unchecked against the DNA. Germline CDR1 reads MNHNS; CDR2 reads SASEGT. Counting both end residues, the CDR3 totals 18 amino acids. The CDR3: CASSEAAGGSFYEQYFGA.

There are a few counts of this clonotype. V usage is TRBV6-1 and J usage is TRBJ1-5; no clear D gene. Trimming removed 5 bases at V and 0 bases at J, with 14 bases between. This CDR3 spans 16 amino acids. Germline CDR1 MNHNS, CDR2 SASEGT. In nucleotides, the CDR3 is TGTGCCAGCAGTCCCCGGGCCCTTACTAGCAATCAGCCCCAGCATTTT. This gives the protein CASSPRALTSNQPQHF.

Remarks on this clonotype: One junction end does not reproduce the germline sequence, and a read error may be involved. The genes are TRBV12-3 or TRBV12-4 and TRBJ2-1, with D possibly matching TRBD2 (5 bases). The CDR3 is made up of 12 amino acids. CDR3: CASSYSGSEKLF. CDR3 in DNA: TGTGCCAGCAGTTACTCTGGGAGTGAGAAGTTATTC.